This TCR beta chain was captured in a study of lymphopenia after photon versus proton radiotherapy. This table comes from immunoSEQ multiplex PCR, and its TCRdb copy is limited to in-frame clones, with some not included. The sample carries approximately 22,000 clones, 80% to 85% recorded once. Study-level results: Oligoclonal CD8+ Temra expansion after nadir drove photon patients' diversity drop.

Concerning this clone itself: The target antigen is unknown.

CDR1 is SGHNT, CDR2 YYREEE, per germline (reference sequence). V lost 3 bases, J lost 1 base, and 6 bases lay in between. This CDR3 has 13 residues. This TCR derives from a woman aged 70-85 years with pancreatic cancer. The material sequenced was peripheral blood, taken from a patient treated with proton-based radiotherapy. The chain links TRBV5-4 to TRBJ2-3; D may be TRBD1 (6 bases). The CDR3: CASSSGGTDTQYF. Written as DNA, the CDR3 is TGTGCCAGCAGCTCAGGGGGCACAGATACGCAGTATTTT.